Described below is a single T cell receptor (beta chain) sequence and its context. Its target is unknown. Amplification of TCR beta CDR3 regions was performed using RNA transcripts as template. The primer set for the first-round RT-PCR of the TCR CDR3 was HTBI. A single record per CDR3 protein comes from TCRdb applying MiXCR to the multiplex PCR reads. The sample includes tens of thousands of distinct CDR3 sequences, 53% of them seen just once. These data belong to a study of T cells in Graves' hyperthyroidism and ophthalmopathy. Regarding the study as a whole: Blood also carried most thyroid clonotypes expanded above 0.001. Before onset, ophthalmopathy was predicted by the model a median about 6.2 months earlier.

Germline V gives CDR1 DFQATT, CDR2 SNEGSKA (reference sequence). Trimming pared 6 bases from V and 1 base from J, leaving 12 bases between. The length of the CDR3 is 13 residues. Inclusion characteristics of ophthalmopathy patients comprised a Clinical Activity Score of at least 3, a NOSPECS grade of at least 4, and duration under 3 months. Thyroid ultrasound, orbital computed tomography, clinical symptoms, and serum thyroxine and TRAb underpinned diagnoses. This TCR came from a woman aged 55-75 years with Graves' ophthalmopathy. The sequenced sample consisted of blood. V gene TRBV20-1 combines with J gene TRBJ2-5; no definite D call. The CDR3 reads CSAFETSQETQYF. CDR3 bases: TGCAGTGCGTTTGAGACATCCCAAGAGACCCAGTACTTC.